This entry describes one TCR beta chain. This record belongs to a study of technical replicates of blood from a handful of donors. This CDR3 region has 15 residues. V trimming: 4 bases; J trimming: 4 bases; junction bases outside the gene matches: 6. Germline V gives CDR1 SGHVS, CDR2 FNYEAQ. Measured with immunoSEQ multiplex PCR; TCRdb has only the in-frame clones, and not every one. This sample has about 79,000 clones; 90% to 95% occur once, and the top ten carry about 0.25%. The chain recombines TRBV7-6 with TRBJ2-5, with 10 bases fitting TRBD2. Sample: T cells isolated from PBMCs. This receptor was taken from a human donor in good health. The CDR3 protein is CASSYLAGVGETQYF. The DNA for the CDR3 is TGTGCCAGCAGCTACCTAGCGGGAGTGGGAGAGACCCAGTACTTC. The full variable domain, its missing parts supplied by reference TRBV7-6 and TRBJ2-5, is GAGVSQSPRYKVTKRGQDVALRCDPISGHVSLYWYRQALGQGPEFLTYFNYEAQQDKSGLPNDRFSAERPEGSISTLTIQRTEQRDSAMYRCASSYLAGVGETQYFGPGTRLLVL.